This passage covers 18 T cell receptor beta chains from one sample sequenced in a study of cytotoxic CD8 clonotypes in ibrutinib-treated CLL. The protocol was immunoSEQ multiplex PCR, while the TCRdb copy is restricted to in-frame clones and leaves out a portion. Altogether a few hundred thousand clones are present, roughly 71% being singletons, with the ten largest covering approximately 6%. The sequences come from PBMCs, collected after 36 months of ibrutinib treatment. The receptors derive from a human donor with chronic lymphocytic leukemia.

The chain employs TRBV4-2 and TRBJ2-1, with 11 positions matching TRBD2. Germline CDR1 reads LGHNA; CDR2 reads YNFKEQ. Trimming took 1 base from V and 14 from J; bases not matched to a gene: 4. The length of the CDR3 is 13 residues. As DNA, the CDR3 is TGTGCCAGCAGCCAAGTTACTAGCGGGGGCGAGTTCTTC. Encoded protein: CASSQVTSGGEFF.

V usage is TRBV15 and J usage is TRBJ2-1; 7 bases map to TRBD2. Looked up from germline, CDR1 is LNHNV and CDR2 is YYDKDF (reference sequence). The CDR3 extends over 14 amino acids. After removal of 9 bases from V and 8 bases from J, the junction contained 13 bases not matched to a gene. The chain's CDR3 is CATQAGFGRDEQFF. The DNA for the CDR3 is TGTGCCACACAAGCGGGATTCGGTAGGGATGAGCAGTTCTTC.

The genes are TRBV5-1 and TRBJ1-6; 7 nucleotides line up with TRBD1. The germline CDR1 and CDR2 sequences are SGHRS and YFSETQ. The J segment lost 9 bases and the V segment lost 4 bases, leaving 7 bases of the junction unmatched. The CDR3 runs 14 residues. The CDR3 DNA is TGCGCCAGCAGCCCTGGGGACAGTTTTTCACCCCTCCACTTT. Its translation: CASSPGDSFSPLHF.

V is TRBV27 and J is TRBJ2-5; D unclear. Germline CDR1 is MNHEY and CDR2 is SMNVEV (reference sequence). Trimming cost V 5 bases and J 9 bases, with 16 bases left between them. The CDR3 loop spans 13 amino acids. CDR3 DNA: TGTGCCAGCAGTCGGACCTCCTCAAGAGCCCAGTACTTC. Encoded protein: CASSRTSSRAQYF.

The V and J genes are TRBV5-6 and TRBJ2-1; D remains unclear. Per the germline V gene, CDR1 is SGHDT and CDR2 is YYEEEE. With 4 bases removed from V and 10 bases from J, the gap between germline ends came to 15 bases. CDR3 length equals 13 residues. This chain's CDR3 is CASSPGLEPEQFF. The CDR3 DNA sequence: TGTGCCAGCAGCCCTGGCCTGGAGCCCGAGCAGTTCTTC.

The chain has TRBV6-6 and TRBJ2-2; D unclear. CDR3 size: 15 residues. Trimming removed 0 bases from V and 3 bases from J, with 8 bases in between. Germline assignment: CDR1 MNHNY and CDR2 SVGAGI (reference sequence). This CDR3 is CASSYSRLDTGELFF. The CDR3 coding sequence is TGTGCCAGCAGTTACTCGAGGTTGGACACCGGGGAGCTGTTTTTT.

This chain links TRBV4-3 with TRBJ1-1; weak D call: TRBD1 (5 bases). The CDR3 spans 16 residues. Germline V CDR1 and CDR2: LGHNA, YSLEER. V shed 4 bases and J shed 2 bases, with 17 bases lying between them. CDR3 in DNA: TGCGCCAGCAGCCCCCAGGGTGTTGGGGGAAACACTGAAGCTTTCTTT. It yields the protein CASSPQGVGGNTEAFF.

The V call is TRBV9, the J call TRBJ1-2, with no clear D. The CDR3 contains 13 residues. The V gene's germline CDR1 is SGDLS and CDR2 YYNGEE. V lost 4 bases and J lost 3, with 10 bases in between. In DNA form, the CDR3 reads TGTGCCAGCAGCCCCGTCAGAGACTATGGCTACACCTTC. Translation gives CASSPVRDYGYTF.

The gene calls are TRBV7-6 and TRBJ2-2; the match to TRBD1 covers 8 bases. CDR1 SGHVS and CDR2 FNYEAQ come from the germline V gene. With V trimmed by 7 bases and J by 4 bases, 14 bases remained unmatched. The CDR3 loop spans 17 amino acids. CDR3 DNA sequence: TGTGCCAGCACCAAAACAGGGGGAGTAGGAGGCACCGGGGAGCTGTTTTTT. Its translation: CASTKTGGVGGTGELFF.

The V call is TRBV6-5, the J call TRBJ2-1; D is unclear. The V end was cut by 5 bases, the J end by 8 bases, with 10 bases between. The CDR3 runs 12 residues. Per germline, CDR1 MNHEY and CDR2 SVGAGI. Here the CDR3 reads CASSPRSDEQFF. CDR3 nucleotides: TGTGCCAGCAGTCCGAGGTCCGATGAGCAGTTCTTC.

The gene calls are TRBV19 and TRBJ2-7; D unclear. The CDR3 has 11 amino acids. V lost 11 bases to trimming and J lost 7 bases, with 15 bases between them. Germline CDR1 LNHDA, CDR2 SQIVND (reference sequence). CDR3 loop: CAAGDGLEQYF. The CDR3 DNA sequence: TGTGCCGCAGGAGACGGTTTAGAGCAGTACTTC.

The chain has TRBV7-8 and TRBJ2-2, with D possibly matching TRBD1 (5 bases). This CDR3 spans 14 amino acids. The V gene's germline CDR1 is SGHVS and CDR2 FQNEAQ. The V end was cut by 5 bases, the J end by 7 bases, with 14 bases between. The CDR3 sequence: CASSPPQGVGELFF. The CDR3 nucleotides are TGTGCCAGCAGCCCCCCGCAGGGCGTCGGGGAGCTGTTTTTT. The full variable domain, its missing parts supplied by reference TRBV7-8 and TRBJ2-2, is GAGVSQSPRYKVAKRGQDVALRCDPISGHVSLFWYQQALGQGPEFLTYFQNEAQLDKSGLPSDRFFAERPEGSVSTLKIQRTQQEDSAVYLCASSPPQGVGELFFGEGSRLTVL.

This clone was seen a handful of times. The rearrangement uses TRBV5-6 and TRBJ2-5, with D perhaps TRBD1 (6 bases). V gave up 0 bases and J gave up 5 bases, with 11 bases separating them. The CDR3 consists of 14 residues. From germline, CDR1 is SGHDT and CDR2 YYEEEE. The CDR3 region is CASSLDRAGETQYF. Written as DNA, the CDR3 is TGTGCCAGCAGCTTGGACAGGGCTGGGGAGACCCAGTACTTC.

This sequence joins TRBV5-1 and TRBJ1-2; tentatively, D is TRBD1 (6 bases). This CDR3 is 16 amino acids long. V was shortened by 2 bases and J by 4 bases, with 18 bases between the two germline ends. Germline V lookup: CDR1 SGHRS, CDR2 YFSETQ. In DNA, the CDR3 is TGCGCCAGCAGCTTAACTACAGGGAATCTTTTCTATGGCTACACCTTC. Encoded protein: CASSLTTGNLFYGYTF. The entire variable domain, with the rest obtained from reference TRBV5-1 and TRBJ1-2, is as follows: KAGVTQTPRYLIKTRGQQVTLSCSPISGHRSVSWYQQTPGQGLQFLFEYFSETQRNKGNFPGRFSGRQFSNSRSEMNVSTLELGDSALYLCASSLTTGNLFYGYTFGSGTRLTVV.

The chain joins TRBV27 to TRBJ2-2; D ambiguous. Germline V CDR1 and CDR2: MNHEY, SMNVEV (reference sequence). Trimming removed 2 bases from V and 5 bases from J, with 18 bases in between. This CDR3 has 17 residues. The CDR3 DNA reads TGTGCCAGCAGTTTAAGACACCCCATGACCCCTACCGGGGAGCTGTTTTTT. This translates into CASSLRHPMTPTGELFF.

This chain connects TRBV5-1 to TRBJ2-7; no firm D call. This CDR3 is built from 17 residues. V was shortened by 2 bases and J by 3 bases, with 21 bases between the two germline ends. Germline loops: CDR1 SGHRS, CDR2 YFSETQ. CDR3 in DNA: TGCGCCAGCAGCTTAATTCGGTCGGCACTGAAGGACTACGAGCAGTACTTC. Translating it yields CASSLIRSALKDYEQYF.

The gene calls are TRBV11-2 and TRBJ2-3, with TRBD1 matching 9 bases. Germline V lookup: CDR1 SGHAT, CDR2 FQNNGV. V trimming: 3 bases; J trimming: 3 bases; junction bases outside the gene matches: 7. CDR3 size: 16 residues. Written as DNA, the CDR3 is TGTGCCAGCAGCTTGGCCGGGACAGGGTTGACAGATACGCAGTATTTT. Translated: CASSLAGTGLTDTQYF.

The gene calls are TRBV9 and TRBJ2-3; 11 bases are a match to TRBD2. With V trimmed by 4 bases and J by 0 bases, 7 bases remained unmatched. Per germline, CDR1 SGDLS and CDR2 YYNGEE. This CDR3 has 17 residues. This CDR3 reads CASSPRTSGYSTDTQYF. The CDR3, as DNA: TGTGCCAGCAGCCCACGGACTAGCGGGTATAGCACAGATACGCAGTATTTT.